This TCR beta chain was identified during a study of T cells in women clearing cervical HPV infection. Germline CDR1 and CDR2: SGHTA and FQGNSA. V dropped 6 bases and J dropped 5 bases, with 18 bases sitting between them. There are 15 residues in the CDR3. All donors had a single incident cervical HPV16 infection, not prevalent. Here immunoSEQ multiplex PCR was the method, and the copy in TCRdb shows in-frame clones only, minus some. The record lists about 12,000 clones, of which the ten most abundant hold about a tenth. A remark on this clone: The DNA ends 3 residues before the CDR3 does, and the rest of the CDR3 is filled in from the germline J gene.

The sequence derives from a woman between 18 and 70 years old with a cervical HPV16 infection that either progressed to CIN3+ or cleared (not recorded which). Sequencing was performed on blood buffy coat. The chain joins TRBV7-2 to TRBJ2-3, with D perhaps TRBD2 (7 bases). The CDR3 here is CASSLGGGGEDTQYF. CDR3 bases read: TGTGCCAGCAGTTTGGGGGGGGGCGGTGAAGATACG.